This T cell receptor (beta chain) was observed in a study of shared clonotypes between healthy human individuals. Only in-frame clones appear in the TCRdb table, and some are missing; sequencing was by immunoSEQ multiplex PCR. The sample lists approximately 1,000,000 clones, approximately 80% occurring once. This clone was recorded once. With 0 bases removed from V and 2 bases from J, the gap between germline ends came to 28 bases. This CDR3 spans 21 amino acids. Germline V gene lookup returns CDR1 LNHNV and CDR2 YYDKDF (reference sequence). The source is a young man in good health. Some clones in this sample may be carry-over from other donors' samples. V usage is TRBV15 and J usage is TRBJ1-1; D is undetermined. Sequencing was performed on memory CD4+ T cells from PBMCs. Subset defined: CD45RA-negative fraction. The CDR3 here is CATSRDVVKAGGISGNTEAFF. The CDR3, as DNA: TGTGCCACCAGCAGAGATGTGGTAAAGGCGGGCGGGATAAGTGGAAACACTGAAGCTTTCTTT.